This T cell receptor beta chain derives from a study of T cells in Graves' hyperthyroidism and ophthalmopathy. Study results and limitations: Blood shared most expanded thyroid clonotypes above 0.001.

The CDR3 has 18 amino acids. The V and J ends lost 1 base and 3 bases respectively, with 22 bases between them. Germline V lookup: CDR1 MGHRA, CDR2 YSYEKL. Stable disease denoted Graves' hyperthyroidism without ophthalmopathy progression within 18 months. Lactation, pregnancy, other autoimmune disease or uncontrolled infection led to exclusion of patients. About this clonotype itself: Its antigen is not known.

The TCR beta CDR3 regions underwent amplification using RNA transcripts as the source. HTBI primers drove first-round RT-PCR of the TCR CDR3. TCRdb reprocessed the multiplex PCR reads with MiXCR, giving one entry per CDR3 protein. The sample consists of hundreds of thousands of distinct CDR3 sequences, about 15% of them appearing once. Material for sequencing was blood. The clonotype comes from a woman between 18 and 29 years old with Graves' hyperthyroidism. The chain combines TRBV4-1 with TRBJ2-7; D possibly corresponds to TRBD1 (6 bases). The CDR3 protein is CASSQVIPTRDNFYEQYF. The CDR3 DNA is TGCGCCAGCAGCCAAGTTATACCCACCCGGGACAACTTCTACGAGCAGTACTTC.